This T cell receptor (beta chain) comes out of a study of tumor-infiltrating lymphocytes in primary liver carcinoma. Turning to the study itself: Tissue type made little difference to sample yields of roughly 3.5 to 7.13 million productive TCRbeta reads.

This CDR3 region has 12 residues. Per germline, CDR1 SQVTM and CDR2 ANQGSEA. General study results and limits: When set against blood, tumors had a significantly higher top-250-clone fraction (p = 0.039). Overlap between tumor regions exceeded overlap of tumor with adjacent tissue or blood. Because of bulk unsorted sampling, CD4+ and CD8+ repertoires were not subjected to comparison.

Total RNA (around 0.45 ug) served as template for TCR beta cDNA synthesis primed by a constant-region primer. Three nested multiplex PCR rounds of slightly modified ARM-PCR generated TCR beta libraries. Researchers ran the first two PCR rounds for approximately 9 cycles each with TRBV1-TRBV30 forward primers and a C-beta reverse primer. One entry per CDR3 protein, called by TCRdb with MiXCR from the multiplex PCR reads. The table shows 330,000 or so distinct CDR3 sequences, with around three fifths occurring only once. Both blood RNA, taken from unsorted whole blood, and germline DNA were extracted. A word on this clonotype: The antigen is not known. A read error may account for a junction end that differs from germline.

This clonotype was obtained from a man aged 40-55 years with primary liver carcinoma and hepatitis B virus infection. Sequencing was performed on peripheral blood. The chain combines TRBV29-1 with TRBJ1-1; 7 bases line up with TRBD1. The CDR3 loop is CGVTGLNTEAFF. CDR3 in DNA: TGCGGCGTGACAGGGTTGAACACTGAAGCTTTCTTT.